This T cell receptor beta chain emerged from a study of blood T cells in healthy people across ages. Findings of the study overall: Relative to aged donors, long-lived donors carried more naive CD4+ cells and displayed higher diversity. Unsorted PBMCs ruled out conclusive naive versus antigen-experienced comparison.

Individuals who donated were healthy Caucasians from Russia aged roughly 6 to 95. Together with a sample-barcoded 5' primer, a J-beta primer mix was included in a second PCR lasting roughly 6 to 12 cycles. CDR3-containing paired-end reads numbering at least 3 million came from each sample. TCRdb reprocessed the 5' RACE reads via MiXCR and lists one record per CDR3 protein. The sample consists of about 830,000 distinct CDR3 sequences, approximately 59% of them appearing once. About this clonotype: Its antigen is still unknown.

Material: blood. The receptor was isolated from a man under 40 in good health.

CDR3 coding DNA: TGCGCCAGCAGCTTGGGCTCAGGCTTTCAGCCCCAGCATTTT. Encoded protein: CASSLGSGFQPQHF. The chain is built from TRBV5-1 and TRBJ1-5; D is unresolved. In germline, CDR1 is SGHRS, CDR2 YFSETQ. The CDR3 totals 14 residues. V was shortened by 0 bases and J by 6 bases, with 10 bases between the two germline ends.